The entry that follows covers one T cell receptor (beta chain) sequence. Its specificity is unknown. The assay was immunoSEQ multiplex PCR, and TCRdb's table has in-frame clones only and misses some. The sample carries approximately 270,000 clones, around 89% recorded once. Trimming stripped 1 base from V and 5 bases from J, with 22 bases between. Germline V gene lookup returns CDR1 SGHDN and CDR2 FVKESK. The CDR3 contains 18 residues. These data originate in a study of cytomegalovirus exposure and HLA in healthy donors. Study findings and constraints: Subsequent analysis revealed that first-cohort TCR clusters tended to co-occur in the 95 to 150 validation repertoires. Whilst most TCR sequences proved rare, a subset of public TCRs occurred across many donors. Investigators reported approximately 170 TCR beta chains as tied to cytomegalovirus.

The study drew the donors from its roughly 120-subject validation cohort, separate from the approximately 670-subject first cohort. V usage is TRBV14 and J usage is TRBJ2-3, with a tentative D call TRBD2 (6 bases). This clonotype originated in a young woman in good health and CMV-seronegative. The source material was PBMCs. The CDR3, as DNA: TGTGCCAGCAGCCAAGGAGCCCGCTCTCGGGACTTTGTAGATACGCAGTATTTT. Protein sequence: CASSQGARSRDFVDTQYF.